Listed below are T cell receptor beta chains from one sample, sequenced in a study of control samples from healthy donors and cancer patients. Clones were sequenced by immunoSEQ multiplex PCR, and TCRdb holds only the in-frame ones, with some missing. The top ten hold 1.9% of the sample, which has 70,000 to 90,000 clones, about 87% seen once. The sample was PBMCs. The receptors stem from a woman in her sixties or seventies with head and neck cancer. The CDR3 runs from the conserved cysteine through the conserved F or W. A D gene is named only where the DNA matches it firmly. A row's size may be missing; if present it is once, few, many or a size class.

clone size,J gene,D gene,V gene,CDR3 DNA,CDR3 protein
-,TRBJ1-6,TRBD1,TRBV10-1,TGCGCCAGCGTCTGGACAGGCGGACCCCTCCACTTT,CASVWTGGPLHF
-,TRBJ2-7,-,TRBV13,TGTGCCAGCAGCTTACAGACAGTGGCCTACGAGCAGTACTTC,CASSLQTVAYEQYF
few,TRBJ1-6,TRBD1,TRBV18,TGTGCCAGCTCCCGAACCGGACAGGGGGATTCACCCCTCCACTTT,CASSRTGQGDSPLHF
-,TRBJ2-1,TRBD2,TRBV7-9,TGTGCCAGCAGCTTGGTAGCGGGAGTGTACAATGAGCAGTTCTTC,CASSLVAGVYNEQFF
-,TRBJ1-3,-,TRBV7-8,TGTGCCAGCAGCTTAGCCGAGGACAGAAGCACCATATATTTT,CASSLAEDRSTIYF
-,TRBJ2-2,TRBD2,TRBV3-1/TRBV3-2,TGTGCCAGCAGCCAAGGGGGGGGACTAGACACCGGGGAGCTGTTTTTT,CASSQGGGLDTGELFF
-,TRBJ1-5,-,TRBV30,TGTGCCTGGAGTGTAGGTTTGGGGCAGCCCCAGCATTTT,CAWSVGLGQPQHF
-,TRBJ2-7,-,TRBV5-5,TGTGCCAGCAGCTTACCCCCCCCAGGTTCCTACGAGCAGTACTTC,CASSLPPPGSYEQYF
-,TRBJ2-2,-,TRBV30,TGTGCCTGGAGTGAGCTGCCCGTTGGGGAGCTGTTTTTT,CAWSELPVGELFF
-,TRBJ1-1,-,TRBV6-5,TGTGCCAGCAGTTACTCGACCGGGAACACTGAAGCTTTCTTT,CASSYSTGNTEAFF
-,TRBJ1-5,-,TRBV12-3/TRBV12-4,TGTGCCAGCAGCTCACCAGGGAATCAGCCCCAGCATTTT,CASSSPGNQPQHF
-,TRBJ2-1,TRBD2,TRBV7-8,TGTGCCAGCAGCTTAGCTAGCGGGGCGTACAATGAGCAGTTCTTC,CASSLASGAYNEQFF
once,TRBJ2-7,TRBD2,TRBV29-1,TGCAGCGGGGGGGGACTAGCGGGAGGAGACGAGCAGTACTTC,CSGGGLAGGDEQYF
-,TRBJ2-7,-,TRBV12-3/TRBV12-4,TGTGCCAGCAGGAAACAGGGCTACGAGCAGTACTTC,CASRKQGYEQYF
-,TRBJ1-1,-,TRBV27,TGTGCCAGCAGGGAACAGGGCCAAGCTTTCTTT,CASREQGQAFF